Below, 22 T cell receptor beta chains from the same sample are listed, as sequenced in a study of technical replicates of blood from a handful of donors. Clones were sequenced by immunoSEQ multiplex PCR, and TCRdb holds only the in-frame ones, with some missing. The sample gives more than 9,000 clones, roughly 94% of which show up once; under 7.5% is in the top ten. Sequences were obtained from PBMCs. These receptors were obtained from a human donor in good health.

This chain uses TRBV29-1 with TRBJ1-5; D gene ambiguous. Trimming removed 6 bases at V and 2 bases at J, with 17 bases between. CDR1 and CDR2 (germline): SQVTM, ANQGSEA. The CDR3 runs 15 residues. For the CDR3, the DNA is TGCAGCGTCGCAGACGGGGTGCTTGGCAATCAGCCCCAGCATTTT. Translating it yields CSVADGVLGNQPQHF.

The CDR3 loop is CASSDGRGDEQYF. The CDR3 nucleotides are TGTGCCAGCAGCGACGGCAGGGGGGACGAGCAGTACTTC. This chain links TRBV9 with TRBJ2-7; maybe TRBD1 (7 bases). CDR1 SGDLS and CDR2 YYNGEE come from the germline V gene. The CDR3 length is 13 residues. V lost 3 bases and J 5 bases, leaving 12 bases between the germline ends.

The sample holds one count of this clone. CDR3 sequence: CASSYTTGGGYTF. CDR3 coding DNA: TGTGCCAGCAGTTACACCACGGGGGGAGGCTACACCTTC. The chain links TRBV6-5 to TRBJ1-2; weak D call: TRBD1 (5 bases). CDR3 size: 13 residues. Trimming cost V 2 bases and J 8 bases, with 12 bases left between them. Germline V gene data show CDR1 as MNHEY and CDR2 as SVGAGI.

The chain combines TRBV10-1 with TRBJ1-5; a weak D match, TRBD1 (6 bases). The V gene's germline CDR1 is WNHNN and CDR2 SYGVQD (reference sequence). V dropped 0 bases and J dropped 8 bases, with 14 bases sitting between them. This CDR3 contains 15 residues. Written as DNA, the CDR3 is TGCGCCAGCAGTGAGTCTGATGAGACAGGAGAGCCCCAGCATTTT. This codes for CASSESDETGEPQHF.

The chain uses TRBV7-8 and TRBJ1-2, with D maybe TRBD1 (5 bases). Germline-derived CDR1 and CDR2 are SGHVS and FQNEAQ. The CDR3 is 13 residues long. Trimming pared 1 base from V and 4 bases from J, leaving 7 bases between. This chain's CDR3 is CASSLEGFYGYTF. For the CDR3, the DNA is TGTGCCAGCAGCTTAGAGGGGTTCTATGGCTACACCTTC.

The chain employs TRBV28 and TRBJ1-6, with 7 bases identical to TRBD1. CDR1 is MDHEN and CDR2 is SYDVKM in the germline V gene. Trimming removed 5 bases from V and 8 bases from J; junction bases left unmatched: 6. The CDR3 length is 14 residues. The CDR3 coding sequence is TGTGCCAGCAGTCCCCCAGGGGGATATTCACCCCTCCACTTT. Protein sequence: CASSPPGGYSPLHF.

The genes are TRBV10-1 and TRBJ2-3; D is possibly TRBD2 (5 bases). There are 16 residues in the CDR3. CDR1 is WNHNN and CDR2 is SYGVQD in the germline V gene (reference sequence). V shed 6 bases and J shed 2 bases, with 18 bases lying between them. CDR3 sequence (DNA): TGCGCCAGCAGGGGAGCCACAGCACTTTACACAGATACGCAGTATTTT. Encoded protein: CASRGATALYTDTQYF.

This clone appeared a single time. The rearrangement uses TRBV6-5 and TRBJ2-5; the match to TRBD1 covers 12 bases. The CDR3 sequence is 15 residues long. The V segment lost 5 bases and the J segment 4 bases; nucleotides outside the gene matches: 5. Germline loops: CDR1 MNHEY, CDR2 SVGAGI. In nucleotides, the CDR3 is TGTGCCAGCAGTCTGAGGGACAGGGGGCGAGAGACCCAGTACTTC. Encoded protein: CASSLRDRGRETQYF.

The chain joins TRBV4-1 to TRBJ2-7, with a weak D call TRBD2 (6 bases). Germline CDR1 is MGHRA and CDR2 is YSYEKL. The CDR3 totals 15 residues. V was cut by 4 bases and J by 1 base, with 14 bases left in between. The DNA for the CDR3 is TGCGCCAGCAGCCTCGGGACTGGATCTTCCTACGAGCAGTACTTC. Translating gives CASSLGTGSSYEQYF.

This chain joins TRBV29-1 and TRBJ2-5; D unresolved. The germline V and J ends were trimmed by 1 base and 1 base, with 4 bases remaining between them. CDR3 length equals 12 residues. The germline CDR1 and CDR2 sequences are SQVTM and ANQGSEA. CDR3 bases: TGCAGCGTTGAAGCGTCCCAAGAGACCCAGTACTTC. This translates into CSVEASQETQYF.

This CDR3 is CASRKGLADNEKLFF. DNA of the CDR3: TGTGCCAGCAGGAAGGGCCTAGCGGATAATGAAAAACTGTTTTTT. The chain uses TRBV2 and TRBJ1-4; D gene ambiguous. Per germline, CDR1 SNHLY and CDR2 FYNNEI. This CDR3 has 15 amino acids. The germline V and J ends were trimmed by 6 bases and 4 bases, with 15 bases remaining between them. Full variable domain (rest looked up from reference TRBV2 and TRBJ1-4): EPEVTQTPSHQVTQMGQEVILRCVPISNHLYFYWYRQILGQKVEFLVSFYNNEISEKSEIFDDQFSVERPDGSNFTLKIRSTKLEDSAMYFCASRKGLADNEKLFFGSGTQLSVL.

The chain uses TRBV29-1 and TRBJ2-5; 10 bases align to TRBD1. CDR1 is SQVTM and CDR2 is ANQGSEA in the germline V gene. CDR3 size: 13 residues. Unmatched junction bases numbered 5, after V lost 3 bases and J lost 7 bases. Here the CDR3 reads CSVETGGAGTQYF. DNA of the CDR3: TGCAGCGTTGAGACAGGGGGCGCTGGGACCCAGTACTTC. The entire variable domain, with the rest obtained from reference TRBV29-1 and TRBJ2-5, is as follows: SAVISQKPSRDICQRGTSLTIQCQVDSQVTMMFWYRQQPGQSLTLIATANQGSEATYESGFVIDKFPISRPNLTFSTLTVSNMSPEDSSIYLCSVETGGAGTQYFGPGTRLLVL.

The chain links TRBV28 to TRBJ2-7, with D perhaps matching TRBD1 (5 bases). Germline V lookup: CDR1 MDHEN, CDR2 SYDVKM. Between the trimmed V and J ends, which lost 6 bases and 4 bases, there was a span of 10 bases. CDR3 size: 12 residues. The CDR3 sequence: CASSKAGYEQYF. CDR3 nucleotides: TGTGCCAGCAGCAAGGCAGGGTACGAGCAGTACTTC.

This clone was counted once. The chain has TRBV5-1 and TRBJ2-2; 7 bases map to TRBD1. CDR1 is SGHRS, CDR2 YFSETQ, per germline. There are 15 residues in the CDR3. The ends lost 4 bases at V and 7 bases at J; junction bases unmatched: 10. CDR3: CASSLSTGDGGELFF. The DNA for the CDR3 is TGCGCCAGCAGCCTCTCCACAGGGGATGGCGGGGAGCTGTTTTTT.

This chain uses TRBV30 with TRBJ2-7; 10 positions match TRBD1. The CDR3 extends over 18 amino acids. The trim removed 2 bases at V and 6 bases at J, leaving 19 bases unmatched. Per the germline V gene, CDR1 is GTSNPN and CDR2 is SVGIG (reference sequence). Written as DNA, the CDR3 is TGTGCCTGGAGTCCCATTCCGGGACAGGGGCGATATTTTGGCGAGCAGTACTTC. This gives the protein CAWSPIPGQGRYFGEQYF.

This clone has a handful of counts. The rearrangement joins TRBV6-4 to TRBJ2-3; 8 bases are a match to TRBD2. CDR3 length equals 16 residues. Germline CDR1 MRHNA, CDR2 SNTAGT. V shed 2 bases, J shed 2 bases, and the junction held 6 bases outside the gene matches. CDR3 in DNA: TGTGCCAGCAGTGACGGCGCGGGAGGTTCCACAGATACGCAGTATTTT. Protein product: CASSDGAGGSTDTQYF.

This chain links TRBV2 with TRBJ2-7; possible D gene TRBD2, 5 bases. The CDR3 length is 11 residues. Germline-derived CDR1 and CDR2 are SNHLY and FYNNEI. The V and J ends lost 7 bases and 4 bases respectively, with 8 bases between them. The CDR3 protein is CASTPGYEQYF. The CDR3 region has the DNA TGTGCCAGCACCCCGGGATACGAGCAGTACTTC.

The chain is built from TRBV6-8 and TRBJ2-3; 9 positions match TRBD1. Germline V gene lookup returns CDR1 MNHGY and CDR2 SAAAGT. The CDR3 has 15 amino acids. Trimming removed 11 bases from V and 3 bases from J; junction bases left unmatched: 12. The CDR3 DNA is TGTGCCCTAGCACAGGGGGCAAGGAGTACAGATACGCAGTATTTT. It translates to CALAQGARSTDTQYF.

The CDR3 DNA follows: TGTGCCAGCAGTTTACTAGCGGGAGGGACTGATACGCAGTATTTT. Protein sequence: CASSLLAGGTDTQYF. The chain is built from TRBV28 and TRBJ2-3; 12 bases agree with TRBD2. Per germline, CDR1 MDHEN and CDR2 SYDVKM. The ends lost 2 bases at V and 6 bases at J; junction bases unmatched: 3. The CDR3 has 15 amino acids. The variable domain in full, completed from reference TRBV28 and TRBJ2-3, reads DVKVTQSSRYLVKRTGEKVFLECVQDMDHENMFWYRQDPGLGLRLIYFSYDVKMKEKGDIPEGYSVSREKKERFSLILESASTNQTSMYLCASSLLAGGTDTQYFGPGTRLTVL.

V gene TRBV5-6 combines with J gene TRBJ2-1, with a weak D call TRBD2 (6 bases). The CDR3 extends over 16 amino acids. Germline V gives CDR1 SGHDT, CDR2 YYEEEE. Between the trimmed V and J ends, which lost 3 bases and 1 base, there was a span of 14 bases. The CDR3 protein is CASSSNRGSSYNEQFF. As DNA, the CDR3 is TGTGCCAGCAGCTCCAATCGGGGGTCATCCTACAATGAGCAGTTCTTC.

This chain links TRBV19 with TRBJ1-2; TRBD1 matches at 7 bases. The CDR3 extends over 14 amino acids. V was pared by 3 bases and J by 4 bases, with 5 bases of the junction left unmatched. The germline CDR1 and CDR2 sequences are LNHDA and SQIVND (reference sequence). This chain's CDR3 is CASSIAAGGYGYTF. In DNA form, the CDR3 reads TGTGCCAGTAGTATTGCGGCAGGGGGCTATGGCTACACCTTC.

V usage is TRBV7-9 and J usage is TRBJ2-5, with 10 positions matching TRBD1. The J segment lost 5 bases and the V segment lost 3 bases, leaving 6 bases of the junction unmatched. Germline CDR1 and CDR2: SEHNR and FQNEAQ (reference sequence). This CDR3 has 15 amino acids. CDR3 protein: CASSFRGQGIETQYF. The DNA for the CDR3 is TGTGCCAGCAGCTTTAGGGGACAGGGGATTGAGACCCAGTACTTC.